Below are 17 T cell receptor beta chains sequenced from a single sample in a study of read filtering for tumor transcriptome and immune sequencing. Molecular barcoded adaptors covering alpha/delta and beta/gamma chains were used on around 370 ng RNA. TCRdb called the reads again in MiXCR, with one record for every CDR3 protein. The sample includes around 60,000 distinct CDR3 sequences, around 18% of them seen just once. Material for sequencing was a population of CD138-negative cells sorted from bone marrow. These receptors all stem from a donor aged 40 or over with multiple myeloma.

This clonotype occurred many times. The V and J genes are TRBV6-1 and TRBJ2-7; 7 bases are a match to TRBD2. Germline V gives CDR1 MNHNS, CDR2 SASEGT. The length of the CDR3 is 15 residues. After removal of 4 bases from V and 0 bases from J, the junction contained 6 bases not matched to a gene. CDR3 protein: CASSGSSGPSYEQYF. The CDR3 coding sequence is TGTGCCAGCAGTGGGTCTAGCGGTCCCTCCTACGAGCAGTACTTC.

This clonotype has ten or more counts. The chain links TRBV20-1 to TRBJ2-3; TRBD1 is a possible D gene (6 bases). V was trimmed by 8 bases and J by 0 bases, leaving 18 bases between them. CDR3 size: 15 residues. The V gene's germline CDR1 is DFQATT and CDR2 SNEGSKA (reference sequence). Here the CDR3 DNA reads TGCAGTACCCTGGGGGCCAGGGCCAGCACAGATACGCAGTATTTT. It translates to CSTLGARASTDTQYF.

On this clonotype: Given a much more abundant clone one base away, this may be a read error. This chain links TRBV5-1 with TRBJ2-3; tentative D call: TRBD2 (6 bases). From germline, CDR1 is SGHRS and CDR2 YFSETQ. This CDR3 region has 16 residues. The ends were cut back, 4 bases at V and 8 bases at J, with 23 bases in the middle. The CDR3 sequence: CASSVPLVGGTSTQYF. The CDR3, as DNA: TGCGCCAGCAGCGTACCATTAGTGGGAGGTACCAGTACGCAGTATTTT.

In its sample, this clonotype was seen many times. At one end, the junction sequence differs from germline, possibly due to a read error. J is TRBJ1-4 and V is TRBV6-1; D not certain. Looked up from germline, CDR1 is MNHNS and CDR2 is SASEGT. The CDR3 has 11 residues. The CDR3 loop is CASSEDRRECF. The CDR3 DNA follows: TGTGCCAGCAGTGAAGATCGACGGGAATGTTTT.

This clonotype was found a few times. The V gene is TRBV6-4, the J gene TRBJ2-3, with a tentative D call TRBD2 (6 bases). CDR3 length equals 16 residues. From germline, CDR1 is MRHNA and CDR2 SNTAGT. V dropped 5 bases and J dropped 3 bases, with 18 bases sitting between them. CDR3 DNA: TGTGCCAGCAGTATCCGGATAGCGGATTGGACAGATACGCAGTATTTT. This sequence encodes CASSIRIADWTDTQYF.

This clonotype was recorded many times. The rearrangement joins TRBV19 to TRBJ1-5; no clear D. Germline CDR1 reads LNHDA; CDR2 reads SQIVND (reference sequence). The CDR3 runs 14 residues. Trimming took off 8 bases at V and 3 bases at J, with 14 bases between the two ends. In DNA, the CDR3 is TGTGCCAGTGTGGGGAGGGTGTTCAATCAGCCCCAGCATTTT. It encodes CASVGRVFNQPQHF.

This clonotype was detected many times. This chain joins TRBV5-1 and TRBJ2-7; no firm D call. The CDR3 totals 14 residues. The ends were cut back, 0 bases at V and 5 bases at J, with 12 bases in the middle. Germline V gives CDR1 SGHRS, CDR2 YFSETQ. The CDR3 DNA reads TGCGCCAGCAGCTTGGGGGCTAGTAGGAACGAGCAGTACTTC. It encodes CASSLGASRNEQYF.

A few counts support this clonotype. The genes are TRBV11-3 and TRBJ2-1, with 8 bases that match TRBD2. The CDR3 covers 16 residues. CDR1 is SGHNT, CDR2 YENEEA, per germline. The ends lost 2 bases at V and 3 bases at J; junction bases unmatched: 6. CDR3 coding DNA: TGTGCCAGCAGCTTATTTAGCGGGAACTTCTACAATGAGCAGTTCTTC. This translates into CASSLFSGNFYNEQFF. Drawing the rest from reference TRBV11-3 and TRBJ2-1, the complete variable domain is EAGVVQSPRYKIIEKKQPVAFWCNPISGHNTLYWYLQNLGQGPELLIRYENEEAVDDSQLPKDRFSAERLKGVDSTLKIQPAELGDSAVYLCASSLFSGNFYNEQFFGPGTRLTVL.

This rearrangement joins TRBV18 to TRBJ2-3; D is uncertain. V lost 6 bases and J 9 bases, leaving 10 bases between the germline ends. Germline V lookup: CDR1 KGHSH, CDR2 LQKENI. CDR3 size: 11 residues. In DNA, the CDR3 is TGTGCCAGCTCCCCCACGGTGACGCAGTATTTT. This gives the protein CASSPTVTQYF.

The table lists this clonotype with a few counts. This rearrangement joins TRBV11-3 to TRBJ2-5, with TRBD2 identical over 7 bases. This CDR3 is 14 amino acids long. With V trimmed by 2 bases and J by 0 bases, 0 bases remained unmatched. Looked up from germline, CDR1 is SGHNT and CDR2 is YENEEA. CDR3 amino acids: CASSLLADQETQYF. The CDR3 DNA sequence: TGTGCCAGCAGCTTACTAGCGGACCAAGAGACCCAGTACTTC. Full variable domain (outside the CDR3, taken from reference TRBV11-3 and TRBJ2-5): EAGVVQSPRYKIIEKKQPVAFWCNPISGHNTLYWYLQNLGQGPELLIRYENEEAVDDSQLPKDRFSAERLKGVDSTLKIQPAELGDSAVYLCASSLLADQETQYFGPGTRLLVL.

Concerning this clonotype itself: A much larger clone differs from this one at a single base, so this may be a read error. This sequence joins TRBV29-1 and TRBJ1-4, with D possibly TRBD1 on 5 matching bases. Trimming took 3 bases from V and 16 from J, leaving 21 bases between them. In germline, CDR1 is SQVTM, CDR2 ANQGSEA. The CDR3 totals 13 residues. In DNA form, the CDR3 reads TGCAGCGTTGACAGGGCGGGTTTAGATACGCAGTTTTTT. This encodes CSVDRAGLDTQFF.

This clonotype was observed at least ten times. The gene calls are TRBV28 and TRBJ1-1, with 7 bases fitting TRBD1. Germline CDR1 and CDR2: MDHEN and SYDVKM. The trim removed 8 bases at V and 4 bases at J, leaving 7 bases unmatched. The CDR3 is 13 amino acids. CDR3 bases: TGTGCCAGCGGAGGGGGCGCGGGCACTGAAGCTTTCTTT. This encodes CASGGGAGTEAFF.

A word on this clonotype: With a much larger clone just one base away, this may be a read error. This chain connects TRBV3-1 to TRBJ2-7; no clear D gene. With 2 bases removed from V and 7 bases from J, the gap between germline ends came to 18 bases. Germline CDR1 LGHDT, CDR2 YNNKEL (reference sequence). The CDR3 consists of 15 residues. The CDR3 region has the DNA TGTGCCAGCAGCCAATCGCACGCACAGCTATGGGAGCAGTACTTC. It yields the protein CASSQSHAQLWEQYF.

The gene calls are TRBV18 and TRBJ1-3; a possible D gene is TRBD1 (5 bases). CDR1 is KGHSH, CDR2 LQKENI, per germline. With 3 bases removed from V and 0 bases from J, the gap between germline ends came to 9 bases. This CDR3 spans 15 amino acids. CDR3 sequence (DNA): TGTGCCAGCTCACCCGGACATATCTCTGGAAACACCATATATTTT. Protein product: CASSPGHISGNTIYF.

Notes on this clonotype: This may be a read error, as it is one base from a much larger clone. The genes are TRBV5-1 and TRBJ2-1; tentative D call: TRBD2 (6 bases). V lost 1 base and J lost 4, with 15 bases in between. The CDR3 is made up of 16 amino acids. CDR1 and CDR2 (germline): SGHRS, YFSETQ. The CDR3 DNA reads TGCGCCAGCAGCTTGCTGGGGCGGGACGCGTACAATGAGCAGTTCTTC. Encoded protein: CASSLLGRDAYNEQFF.

Notes on this clonotype: This clone may be a read error of a much larger clone one base away. The V and J genes are TRBV5-1 and TRBJ2-3; 9 bases are a match to TRBD1. The J call may be in error: the DNA end matches TRBJ1-5 better. The germline V gene has CDR1 SGHRS and CDR2 YFSETQ. CDR3 size: 14 residues. As DNA, the CDR3 is TGCGCCAGCAGCTTCGGACAGGGGTTAGATACGCAGCATTTT. The encoded protein is CASSFGQGLDTQHF.

On this clonotype itself: A clone one base away is much larger, so this may be a read error. The chain is built from TRBV7-2 and TRBJ2-6, with D unresolved. Germline V lookup: CDR1 SGHTA, CDR2 FQGNSA. This CDR3 has 14 amino acids. The CDR3 reads CSSSLSWGANVLTF. Written as DNA, the CDR3 is TGTTCCAGCAGCTTATCATGGGGGGCCAACGTCCTGACTTTC.